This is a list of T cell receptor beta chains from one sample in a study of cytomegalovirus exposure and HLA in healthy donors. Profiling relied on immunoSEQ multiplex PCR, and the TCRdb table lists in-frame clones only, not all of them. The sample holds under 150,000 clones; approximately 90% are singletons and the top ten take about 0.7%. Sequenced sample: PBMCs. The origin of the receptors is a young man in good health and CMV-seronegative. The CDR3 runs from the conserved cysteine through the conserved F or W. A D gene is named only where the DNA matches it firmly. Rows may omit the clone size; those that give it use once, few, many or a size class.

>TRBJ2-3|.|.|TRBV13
CASSLRETGTDTQYF
TGTGCCAGCAGCCTCCGAGAGACTGGCACAGATACGCAGTATTTT
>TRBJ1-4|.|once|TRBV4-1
CASSQGASMGQNEKLFF
TGCGCCAGCAGCCAAGGGGCCTCTATGGGACAAAATGAAAAACTGTTTTTT
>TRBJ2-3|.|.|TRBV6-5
CASSRLVAYTDTQYF
TGTGCCAGCAGTCGACTAGTCGCATACACAGATACGCAGTATTTT
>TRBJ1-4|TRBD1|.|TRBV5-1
CASSDYRGENEKLFF
TGCGCCAGCAGCGATTACAGGGGGGAGAATGAAAAACTGTTTTTT
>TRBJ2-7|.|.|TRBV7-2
CASSLGSGGLPSYEQYF
TGTGCCAGCAGCTTAGGTTCGGGGGGCCTCCCATCCTACGAGCAGTACTTC
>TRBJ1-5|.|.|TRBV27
CASSFQGVGQPQHF
TGTGCCAGCAGTTTCCAGGGCGTCGGGCAGCCCCAGCATTTT
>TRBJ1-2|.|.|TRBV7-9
CASSLEQVGGYTF
TGTGCCAGCAGCTTGGAACAGGTCGGCGGCTACACCTTC
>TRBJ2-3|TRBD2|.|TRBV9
CASTPSGITDTQYF
TGTGCCAGCACCCCTAGCGGCATCACAGATACGCAGTATTTT
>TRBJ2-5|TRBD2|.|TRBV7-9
CASSFGAGTKETQYF
TGTGCCAGCAGCTTCGGAGCGGGAACCAAAGAGACCCAGTACTTC
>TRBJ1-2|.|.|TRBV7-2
CASSLAWTAKNYGYTF
TGTGCCAGCAGCTTAGCATGGACAGCTAAAAACTATGGCTACACCTTC
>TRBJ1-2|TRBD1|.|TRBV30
CAWSVVGTGGAYGYTF
TGTGCCTGGAGTGTGGTAGGGACAGGGGGGGCCTATGGCTACACCTTC
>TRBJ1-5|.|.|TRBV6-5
CASILSSNQPQHF
TGTGCCAGCATATTGAGTAGCAATCAGCCCCAGCATTTT
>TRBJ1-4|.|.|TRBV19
CASSIQQGSNEKLFF
TGTGCCAGTAGTATACAACAGGGATCTAATGAAAAACTGTTTTTT
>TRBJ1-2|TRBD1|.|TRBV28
CASSLGTGYYGYTF
TGTGCCAGCAGTCTCGGGACAGGGTACTATGGCTACACCTTC
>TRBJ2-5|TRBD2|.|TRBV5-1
CASSIHTASGRRRPQYF
TGCGCCAGCAGCATTCATACGGCTAGCGGGAGGAGGAGACCCCAGTACTTC
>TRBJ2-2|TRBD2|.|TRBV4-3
CASSQVGLAVGELFF
TGCGCCAGCAGCCAAGTGGGGCTAGCGGTCGGGGAGCTGTTTTTT
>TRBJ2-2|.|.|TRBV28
CAGQGSTGELFF
TGTGCCGGGCAGGGAAGCACCGGGGAGCTGTTTTTT
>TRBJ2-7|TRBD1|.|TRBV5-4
CASSAWTGSSYEQYF
TGTGCCAGCAGCGCATGGACAGGGAGTTCCTACGAGCAGTACTTC
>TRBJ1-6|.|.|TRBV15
CATRESSSYNSPLHF
TGTGCCACCAGGGAGTCGAGCTCCTATAATTCACCCCTCCACTTT
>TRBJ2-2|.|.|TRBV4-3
CASRPGTRSPGELFF
TGCGCCAGTCGCCCTGGGACAAGGTCCCCCGGGGAGCTGTTTTTT
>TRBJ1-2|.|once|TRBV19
CARSGQNYGYTF
TGTGCCAGGTCAGGACAGAACTATGGCTACACCTTC
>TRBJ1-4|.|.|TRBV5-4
CASSEDEKLFF
TGTGCCAGCAGCGAGGATGAAAAACTGTTTTTT
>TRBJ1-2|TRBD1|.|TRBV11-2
CASSPQGRPNAGYTF
TGTGCCAGCAGCCCACAGGGGCGCCCTAACGCTGGCTACACCTTC
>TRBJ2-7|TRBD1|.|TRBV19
CASSIGGQGGYEQYF
TGTGCCAGTAGTATAGGGGGACAGGGAGGCTACGAGCAGTACTTC